These 24 T cell receptor beta chains came from one sample sequenced in a study of vaccination and CD4 T cells after COVID-19. Treatment meaning: approximately 10-day PBMC culture with coronavirus spike peptide pools or control peptides (ViraFEST assay). Antigen specificity for these receptors is unknown. Scientists ran DNA taken from cultured CD4+ T cells through the Oncomine TCR Beta short-read assay for sequencing. MiXCR was run by TCRdb on the PCR reads, yielding one entry per CDR3 protein. The sample has more than 8,000 distinct CDR3 sequences; roughly 25% are singletons. The sample was CD4+ T cells from blood, cultured in vitro, taken after SARS-CoV-2 vaccination. The receptors stem from a human donor who had recovered from COVID-19.

The chain links TRBV30 to TRBJ1-5, with TRBD1 matching 10 bases. CDR3 length equals 14 residues. Germline CDR1 reads GTSNPN; CDR2 reads SVGIG (reference sequence). V trimming: 1 base; J trimming: 6 bases; junction bases outside the gene matches: 3. This chain's CDR3 is CAWSAWTGGQPQHF. In DNA form, the CDR3 reads TGTGCCTGGAGTGCGTGGACAGGGGGTCAGCCCCAGCATTTT.

The chain joins TRBV12-3 or TRBV12-4 to TRBJ1-2; 7 nucleotides line up with TRBD1. The CDR3 extends over 14 amino acids. The J segment lost 4 bases and the V segment lost 5 bases, leaving 7 bases of the junction unmatched. CDR3 loop: CASSPDRSSYGYTF. As DNA, the CDR3 is TGTGCCAGCAGTCCGGACAGGTCTTCCTATGGCTACACCTTC.

This clonotype was detected only a few times. CDR3 DNA sequence: TGTGCCAGCAGCCCAGGGGAGGGTGGCTACGAGCAGTACTTC. Its protein product is CASSPGEGGYEQYF. The V gene is TRBV7-2, the J gene TRBJ2-7; maybe TRBD2 (7 bases). Trimming shortened V by 5 bases and J by 3 bases, and 14 bases separated the two germline ends. CDR1 and CDR2 (germline): SGHTA, FQGNSA. This CDR3 region has 14 residues.

The chain recombines TRBV7-2 with TRBJ1-3; D might be TRBD1 (5 bases). The CDR3 has 17 amino acids. Germline loops: CDR1 SGHTA, CDR2 FQGNSA. Trimming pared 3 bases from V and 0 bases from J, leaving 15 bases between. CDR3 sequence reads: CASSLAPLDSSGNTIYF. The CDR3 DNA reads TGTGCCAGCAGCTTGGCTCCTCTCGACAGCTCTGGAAACACCATATATTTT.

This clonotype was picked up a small number of times. This sequence joins TRBV2 and TRBJ1-1, with D perhaps TRBD1 (6 bases). The CDR3 contains 16 residues. Trimming removed 6 bases at V and 0 bases at J, with 17 bases between. Germline-derived CDR1 and CDR2 are SNHLY and FYNNEI. This CDR3 reads CASSRARTGMNTEAFF. CDR3 in DNA: TGTGCCAGCAGCCGCGCGAGAACAGGGATGAACACTGAAGCTTTCTTT.

V usage is TRBV20-1 and J usage is TRBJ2-6; D is unresolved. The CDR3 covers 18 residues. V dropped 6 bases and J dropped 0 bases, with 21 bases sitting between them. CDR1 and CDR2 from the germline V gene are DFQATT and SNEGSKA (reference sequence). The CDR3 DNA sequence: TGCAGTGCGAGCCCCTCTCCTCGGCGGCACTCTGGGGCCAACGTCCTGACTTTC. It encodes CSASPSPRRHSGANVLTF.

The chain uses TRBV6-5 and TRBJ1-5, with TRBD1 matching 9 bases. The CDR3 contains 16 residues. Germline CDR1 reads MNHEY; CDR2 reads SVGAGI. V lost 2 bases to trimming and J lost 7 bases; unmatched junction nucleotides: 9. CDR3 sequence reads: CASSYGPGQGEQPQHF. In nucleotides, the CDR3 is TGTGCCAGCAGTTACGGGCCGGGACAGGGAGAACAGCCCCAGCATTTT.

The rearrangement uses TRBV15 and TRBJ2-3; 8 bases match TRBD2. CDR1 and CDR2 from the germline V gene are LNHNV and YYDKDF (reference sequence). The CDR3 totals 19 residues. V dropped 0 bases and J dropped 2; count of bases not matched to a gene: 13. The CDR3 is CATSRDGGPGLDNTDTQYF. Written as DNA, the CDR3 is TGTGCCACCAGCAGAGATGGGGGACCGGGACTAGACAACACAGATACGCAGTATTTT.

The CDR3 sequence: CSVKTGTDTQYF. As DNA, the CDR3 is TGCAGCGTTAAAACAGGCACAGATACGCAGTATTTT. This chain connects TRBV29-1 to TRBJ2-3, with D unresolved. Germline V gives CDR1 SQVTM, CDR2 ANQGSEA. The CDR3 has 12 amino acids. V lost 5 bases and J lost 1, with 7 bases in between.

The chain is built from TRBV29-1 and TRBJ1-2; 7 nucleotides line up with TRBD1. V shed 1 base, J shed 8 bases, and the junction held 7 bases outside the gene matches. This CDR3 is built from 13 residues. Per germline, CDR1 SQVTM and CDR2 ANQGSEA. The CDR3: CSVEGKGAIGYTF. CDR3 bases: TGCAGCGTTGAAGGGAAGGGGGCAATCGGCTACACCTTC.

The genes are TRBV28 and TRBJ1-1; D is unclear. Trimming cost V 2 bases and J 1 base, with 8 bases left between them. CDR1 and CDR2 (germline): MDHEN, SYDVKM. The length of the CDR3 is 14 residues. CDR3 protein: CASSLGGKNTEAFF. CDR3 DNA sequence: TGTGCCAGCAGTTTAGGTGGTAAGAACACTGAAGCTTTCTTT. Full variable domain (rest looked up from reference TRBV28 and TRBJ1-1): DVKVTQSSRYLVKRTGEKVFLECVQDMDHENMFWYRQDPGLGLRLIYFSYDVKMKEKGDIPEGYSVSREKKERFSLILESASTNQTSMYLCASSLGGKNTEAFFGQGTRLTVV.

The chain couples TRBV20-1 to TRBJ2-4, with D unclear. This CDR3 contains 15 residues. The V and J ends lost 2 bases and 2 bases respectively, with 13 bases between them. Germline V gives CDR1 DFQATT, CDR2 SNEGSKA (reference sequence). CDR3 in amino acids: CSARMSGETKNIQYF. The CDR3 bases are TGCAGTGCTAGAATGAGTGGTGAGACCAAAAACATTCAGTACTTC.

For this clonotype: The junction departs from germline at one end; a sequencing error may be responsible. The chain carries TRBV4-1 and TRBJ2-7, with TRBD1 identical over 7 bases. This CDR3 comprises 15 residues. CDR1 is MGHRA and CDR2 is YSYEKL in the germline V gene. CDR3 coding DNA: TGCGCCAGCAGTTATAGCACAGGGGACACCTACGAGCAGAACTTC. Its protein is CASSYSTGDTYEQNF.

The chain combines TRBV6-5 with TRBJ1-2; 9 nucleotides match TRBD1. CDR3 length: 15 residues. The V segment lost 2 bases and the J segment 4 bases; nucleotides outside the gene matches: 5. Germline V lookup: CDR1 MNHEY, CDR2 SVGAGI. The CDR3, as DNA: TGTGCCAGCAGTTACATCCAGACAGGGGGCTATGGCTACACCTTC. It encodes CASSYIQTGGYGYTF.

CDR3 region: CASRQTDTDTQYF. CDR3 DNA: TGTGCCAGTAGGCAAACAGACACAGATACGCAGTATTTT. V is TRBV19 and J is TRBJ2-3; D gene uncertain. The CDR3 consists of 13 residues. Germline-derived CDR1 and CDR2 are LNHDA and SQIVND (reference sequence). Trimming left V 6 bases short and J 2 bases short, with 9 bases between.

The genes are TRBV4-2 and TRBJ2-1, with 7 nucleotides matching TRBD2. This CDR3 comprises 15 residues. V dropped 0 bases and J dropped 9; count of bases not matched to a gene: 8. Germline loops: CDR1 LGHNA, CDR2 YNFKEQ. CDR3 in amino acids: CASSQERERWFEQFF. The CDR3 DNA is TGTGCCAGCAGCCAAGAGCGGGAGAGGTGGTTTGAGCAGTTCTTC.

The sample holds a few counts of this clonotype. The V gene is TRBV6-1, the J gene TRBJ2-3; D gene unclear. The CDR3 is 13 residues long. Deletions cut 3 bases from V and 3 bases from J, with 7 bases between. CDR1 MNHNS and CDR2 SASEGT come from the germline V gene. For the CDR3, the DNA is TGTGCCAGCAGTGATTGGGTTACAGATACGCAGTATTTT. The encoded protein is CASSDWVTDTQYF.

In this sample, this clonotype turned up a few times. V usage is TRBV28 and J usage is TRBJ2-6; a possible D gene is TRBD2 (6 bases). Trimming stripped 2 bases from V and 3 bases from J, with 17 bases between. The germline V gene has CDR1 MDHEN and CDR2 SYDVKM. The CDR3 covers 18 residues. In nucleotides, the CDR3 is TGTGCCAGCAGTTTAGGGAGGTCAGGGCGGAGTGGGGCCAACGTCCTGACTTTC. Amino acids: CASSLGRSGRSGANVLTF. The full variable domain, in which reference TRBV28 and TRBJ2-6 provide the parts outside the CDR3, is DVKVTQSSRYLVKRTGEKVFLECVQDMDHENMFWYRQDPGLGLRLIYFSYDVKMKEKGDIPEGYSVSREKKERFSLILESASTNQTSMYLCASSLGRSGRSGANVLTFGAGSRLTVL.

The CDR3 protein is CASSLRPDYGYTF. In DNA, the CDR3 is TGTGCCAGCAGTTTACGGCCTGACTATGGCTACACCTTC. V is TRBV28 and J is TRBJ1-2; D call uncertain. V lost 2 bases to trimming and J lost 3 bases, with 7 bases between them. The CDR3 runs 13 residues. Germline CDR1 MDHEN, CDR2 SYDVKM.

Sample share makes this clonotype medium-sized (0.01 to 0.1%). The gene calls are TRBV20-1 and TRBJ2-5; 7 positions match TRBD2. J lost 5 bases, V lost 5 bases, and 8 bases had no gene match. The CDR3 loop spans 13 amino acids. Germline CDR1 and CDR2: DFQATT and SNEGSKA (reference sequence). CDR3 sequence: CSAVLAARETQYF. CDR3 sequence (DNA): TGCAGTGCTGTCCTAGCGGCCAGGGAGACCCAGTACTTC.

This clonotype was seen only a few times. The chain employs TRBV20-1 and TRBJ2-7; D is possibly TRBD2 (5 bases). The V end lost 3 bases, the J end lost 4 bases, and 10 bases lay between the germline ends. The CDR3 is 12 amino acids. The V gene's germline CDR1 is DFQATT and CDR2 SNEGSKA (reference sequence). The CDR3 DNA is TGCAGTGCTAGGGACTCGTTTTACGAGCAGTACTTC. It specifies CSARDSFYEQYF.

This clonotype rates as medium-sized. The gene calls are TRBV6-1 and TRBJ1-2; tentatively, D is TRBD1 (6 bases). The CDR3 consists of 14 residues. CDR1 is MNHNS, CDR2 SASEGT, per germline. Trimming left V 3 bases short and J 3 bases short, with 11 bases between. The CDR3, as DNA: TGTGCCAGCAGTGATTGGGGGCGCGACTATGGCTACACCTTC. Protein: CASSDWGRDYGYTF.

V gene TRBV28 combines with J gene TRBJ1-6; 7 bases are shared with TRBD1. This CDR3 region has 16 residues. V trimming: 5 bases; J trimming: 7 bases; junction bases outside the gene matches: 11. Germline values: CDR1 MDHEN, CDR2 SYDVKM. The CDR3 DNA reads as TGTGCCAGCAGTCCCATTGTCTGGGACAGAAATTCACCCCTCCACTTT. Translation gives CASSPIVWDRNSPLHF.

This clonotype appeared a few times. This chain connects TRBV7-2 to TRBJ2-1, with 10 bases aligning to TRBD2. The length of the CDR3 is 15 residues. V was clipped by 1 base and J by 10 bases; unmatched bases: 7. CDR1 is SGHTA and CDR2 is FQGNSA in the germline V gene. The CDR3 spells CASSLEASGRREQFF. CDR3 in DNA: TGTGCCAGCAGCTTAGAAGCTAGCGGGAGAAGGGAGCAGTTCTTC.